This record covers a single TCR beta chain. Assay used: immunoSEQ multiplex PCR; TCRdb lists only in-frame clones, some missing. The table records around 150,000 clones, 80% to 90% of them present only once. The data belong to a study of control samples from healthy donors and cancer patients. V trimming: 4 bases; J trimming: 2 bases; junction bases outside the gene matches: 3. This CDR3 comprises 14 residues. CDR1 MGHRA and CDR2 YSYEKL come from the germline V gene. This TCR derives from a man between 18 and 29 years old in good health. Sequencing was done on a sample of blood. This chain links TRBV4-1 with TRBJ2-7; 9 nucleotides line up with TRBD1. The CDR3 protein is CASSPYRGPYEQYF. CDR3 DNA: TGCGCCAGCAGCCCATACAGGGGGCCCTACGAGCAGTACTTC.